The sequence of this TCR beta chain was determined in a study of shared clonotypes between healthy human individuals. As regards this clone: Its antigen is unknown.

Study outcomes and limitations: Naive subsets tended to show greater estimated richness than memory subsets. All-four-donor shared clonotypes had higher generation probabilities than non-shared clonotypes did.

In the CD4+ fraction, cells were divided into CD45RA+ naive and CD45RA-negative memory subsets. Libraries were prepared by immunoSEQ multiplex PCR; TCRdb keeps only in-frame clonotypes and omits some of them. The sample has 1.4 million to 1.5 million clones; around 95% are singletons. Sequencing was performed on naive CD4+ T cells sorted from blood. Described subset: CD45RA+ positively selected. The source of this sequence is a man aged 30 to 45 in good health.

This CDR3 reads CAWGGGLAGAEQFF. The CDR3 DNA is TGTGCCTGGGGTGGGGGACTAGCGGGAGCTGAGCAGTTCTTC. The chain couples TRBV30 to TRBJ2-1; 14 bases fit TRBD2. V was clipped by 5 bases and J by 9 bases; unmatched bases: 6. Germline CDR1 reads GTSNPN; CDR2 reads SVGIG (reference sequence). CDR3 length: 14 amino acids.